These T cell receptor beta chains were read from a single sample in a study of cytomegalovirus exposure and HLA in healthy donors. The method was immunoSEQ multiplex PCR; TCRdb's version includes in-frame clones alone and lacks a portion of them. The data contain some 170,000 clones, about 72% of them singletons. Sequenced material: PBMCs. These receptor sequences come from a man aged 30-40 years in good health and CMV-seropositive. Each CDR3 is given without its conserved first and last residue. Each record gives: D gene, V gene, CDR3 protein. D genes are given only for firm matches.

TRBD1	TRBV4-2	ASSEVTGGSYNEQF
TRBD2	TRBV7-2	ASSLSSGGYEQY
.	TRBV7-3	ASSLMDSSEQY
.	TRBV20-1	SAANLDTQY
.	TRBV7-9	ASSYRYTEAF
.	TRBV4-1	ASSQDRGHNTEAF
TRBD2	TRBV11-3	ASSAGTSGYNTQY
TRBD1	TRBV11-2	ASSNGQDHYEQY
.	TRBV2	ASLREAETQY
TRBD1	TRBV7-6	ASSLGQGINYEQY
TRBD2	TRBV9	ASSVEYSGVYNEQF
TRBD1	TRBV7-2	ASSFGTGYEKLF
.	TRBV6-4	ASSESPPGQTGELF